This T cell receptor beta chain was observed in a study of blood T cell repertoires in COVID-19 (dated by TCRdb to 2020 to 2022). About the study as a whole: Samples from collaborators originated in the United States, Italy and Spain and spanned both the acute and convalescent phases of COVID-19. Samples were obtained from the ongoing ImmuneRACE study (first 160 participants) and from some 1,200 subjects provided by 6 global collaborators. A freely available public database, intended as a resource for researchers studying the immune response to SARS-CoV-2, is where the repertoires were released. HLA class I and class II types, where available, came from metadata supplied by the sample provider rather than from assay-based typing. Subjects who had been exposed to COVID-19, were actively infected with it, or had recovered from it provided the deeply sampled blood TCRbeta repertoires that made up the dataset. The sample metadata nearly always contained a de-identified subject ID, COVID-19 status, age in years and sex. The prospective study material was composed of cDNA or gDNA derived from T cells, B-cell-depleted T cells, or PBMCs. Overall study outcomes, separate from this receptor: The amount of clinical and demographic metadata varied by source and participant and was provided uncurated.

One collaborating source in Seattle enrolled patients during active infection and followed them longitudinally through the course of disease. Collaborating institutions collected whole blood in K2EDTA tubes following their own protocols. For TCRbeta analysis, collaborators shipped samples in one of three forms: frozen whole blood, isolated PBMCs, or DNA extracted from either of those sample types. Turning to this clone: Its cognate antigen has yet to be identified. Per-base qualities were not stored, and no clone one base away is much larger.

Ends trimmed: V by 2 bases, J by 6 bases; bases unmatched to a gene: 4. The CDR3, cysteine through phenylalanine, is 15 amino acids long. The retained sequence is limited to the CDR3, 45 bases, with the frame set at the first base. As encoded in the germline V gene, CDR1 is SGHRS while CDR2 is YFSETQ. TCRbeta CDR3 regions were amplified from genomic DNA using the immunoSEQ Assay, a bias-controlled multiplex PCR. Per the source publication's procedure: Nucleated cell counts per sample were estimated from amplification of reference gene primers within the assay. To quantify the absolute abundance of each unique TCRbeta CDR3 rearrangement, sequence reads were collapsed and filtered. Productive Simpson clonality was computed per sample as the square root of Simpson's diversity index over productive rearrangements. The clones in this table, taken by TCRdb from immuneACCESS, are in-frame only. Not every clone is retained; where verified, under half of the shortfall comes from an unresolved V gene, and the cause of the rest is unknown. The DNA was the basis for D and trimming; V, J and clone size are from that table. In this sample the table shows roughly 340,000 clones, over 80% of which occur a single time. The ten top clones hold about 6% of the sample.

This chain joins TRBV5-1 to TRBJ2-1; TRBD2 agrees with 11 junctional bases. Sequences were obtained from peripheral blood. This TCR was recovered from a woman aged 50 to 60 with COVID-19, enrolled during active disease. The nucleotides read TGCGCCAGCAGCTTTTCTAGCGGGAGGATCAATGAGCAGTTCTTC. The translation is CASSFSSGRINEQFF.